The 18 T cell receptor beta chains below all came from one sample that was sequenced in a study of beta chain features in type 1 diabetes. Since all of the isolated RNA was reverse transcribed, expressed TCRB transcripts were what got sequenced. The data were produced by immunoSEQ multiplex PCR, yet TCRdb's version contains in-frame clones alone and is incomplete. The table includes some 400,000 clones, around 15% detected once. Sequencing was done on a sample of naive CD4+ T cells from blood. These receptor sequences come from a woman between 18 and 29 years old in good health.

This clone has a handful of counts. CDR3 DNA: TGTGCCAGCAGCGTACAGGGGGTGGACGCAGATACGCAGTATTTT. Translation: CASSVQGVDADTQYF. The chain couples TRBV7-9 to TRBJ2-3; 8 positions agree with TRBD1. V shed 5 bases and J 4 bases; nucleotides not matched to a gene: 8. Per germline, CDR1 SEHNR and CDR2 FQNEAQ (reference sequence). The length of the CDR3 is 15 residues.

The rearrangement uses TRBV28 and TRBJ2-1, with 9 bases identical to TRBD2. The germline CDR1 and CDR2 sequences are MDHEN and SYDVKM. V trimming: 5 bases; J trimming: 6 bases; junction bases outside the gene matches: 8. The CDR3 runs 15 residues. The DNA of the CDR3 is TGTGCCAGCAGTCTCGGCGGGAGGGCCCTCAATGAGCAGTTCTTC. It specifies CASSLGGRALNEQFF.

This rearrangement joins TRBV11-2 to TRBJ2-3, with D maybe TRBD2 (5 bases). The CDR3 covers 16 residues. The germline V gene has CDR1 SGHAT and CDR2 FQNNGV. V was cut by 3 bases and J by 0 bases, with 13 bases left in between. This CDR3 reads CASSFRLAASTDTQYF. The CDR3 DNA reads TGTGCCAGCAGCTTCCGGCTAGCCGCTAGCACAGATACGCAGTATTTT.

Only a few counts were recorded for this clone. The sample has other DNA sequences that encode this CDR3 too. The V gene is TRBV7-3, the J gene TRBJ2-1; TRBD1 aligns across 8 bases. The CDR3 extends over 12 amino acids. The junction had 3 bases not matched to a gene; V was cut back by 6 bases and J by 8 bases. Germline V lookup: CDR1 SGHTA, CDR2 FQGTGA. DNA of the CDR3: TGTGCCAGCAGTTCACAGGGGGATGAGCAGTTCTTC. Translated, it gives CASSSQGDEQFF. Full variable domain (rest looked up from reference TRBV7-3 and TRBJ2-1): GAGVSQTPSNKVTEKGKYVELRCDPISGHTALYWYRQSLGQGPEFLIYFQGTGAADDSGLPNDRFFAVRPEGSVSTLKIQRTERGDSAVYLCASSSQGDEQFFGPGTRLTVL.

This clone came up a few times. V is TRBV7-2 and J is TRBJ2-1; 15 nucleotides align to TRBD2. CDR1 is SGHTA, CDR2 FQGNSA, per germline. The ends lost 3 bases at V and 15 bases at J; junction bases unmatched: 6. This CDR3 contains 14 residues. In DNA form, the CDR3 reads TGTGCCAGCAGCTTGGGACTAGCGGGAGGCGCCGCGTTCTTC. Protein: CASSLGLAGGAAFF. The entire variable domain, with the rest obtained from reference TRBV7-2 and TRBJ2-1, is as follows: GAGVSQSPSNKVTEKGKDVELRCDPISGHTALYWYRQSLGQGLEFLIYFQGNSAPDKSGLPSDRFSAERTGGSVSTLTIQRTQQEDSAVYLCASSLGLAGGAAFFGPGTRLTVL.

The CDR3 coding sequence is TGTGCCAGCAGTCTTGGCTCAGGGCTCCAAGAGACCCAGTACTTC. It yields the protein CASSLGSGLQETQYF. The chain uses TRBV9 and TRBJ2-5; D might be TRBD1 (5 bases). Between the trimmed V and J ends, which lost 5 bases and 1 base, there was a span of 15 bases. The CDR3 sequence is 15 residues long. Germline CDR1 and CDR2: SGDLS and YYNGEE.

CDR3 nucleotides: TGCAGCGTATGGACTAGCGGATCCTACAATGAGCAGTTCTTC. Protein product: CSVWTSGSYNEQFF. The chain employs TRBV29-1 and TRBJ2-1, with TRBD2 matching over 10 bases. V was pared by 6 bases and J by 1 base, with 3 bases of the junction left unmatched. From germline, CDR1 is SQVTM and CDR2 ANQGSEA. This CDR3 is built from 14 residues.

This chain joins TRBV5-1 and TRBJ1-1; 8 bases line up with TRBD1. Germline V gene sequence: CDR1 SGHRS, CDR2 YFSETQ. This CDR3 contains 14 residues. With 4 bases clipped from V and 4 bases from J, the junction kept 6 bases outside the gene matches. CDR3 protein: CASSVGQGSTEAFF. DNA of the CDR3: TGCGCCAGCAGCGTTGGACAGGGAAGCACTGAAGCTTTCTTT.

The CDR3 region is CASSSSGQGNYGYTF. The CDR3 DNA follows: TGTGCCAGCAGCTCATCGGGACAGGGGAACTATGGCTACACCTTC. V and J are TRBV7-3 and TRBJ1-2; 10 bases align to TRBD1. The germline CDR1 and CDR2 sequences are SGHTA and FQGTGA. Trimming at V came to 4 bases and at J to 2 bases, leaving 4 bases not matched to a gene. This CDR3 has 15 amino acids.

In this sample, this clone turned up a few times. J is TRBJ2-1 and V is TRBV9; D is ambiguous. The V gene's germline CDR1 is SGDLS and CDR2 YYNGEE. Trimming took off 0 bases at V and 8 bases at J, with 12 bases between the two ends. This CDR3 spans 14 amino acids. The chain's CDR3 is CASSVGALVDEQFF. DNA for the CDR3: TGTGCCAGCAGCGTAGGAGCCTTAGTCGATGAGCAGTTCTTC.

Only a few counts were recorded for this clone. The chain combines TRBV5-1 with TRBJ2-1; possible D gene TRBD2, 5 bases. Trimming took off 4 bases at V and 6 bases at J, with 17 bases between the two ends. Germline V gives CDR1 SGHRS, CDR2 YFSETQ. The CDR3 spans 15 residues. The CDR3 reads CASSAAPGWGNEQFF. DNA for the CDR3: TGCGCCAGCAGCGCGGCGCCGGGATGGGGCAATGAGCAGTTCTTC.

The chain employs TRBV21-1 and TRBJ2-7; the tabulated D call, TRBD1, remains unverified against the DNA. TRBV21-1 counts as a pseudogene. The CDR3 contains 14 residues. The CDR3 coding sequence is TGTGCCAGCAGCAGGGGGCGATCCCTATACGAGCAGTACTTC. Its protein product is CASSRGRSLYEQYF.

The chain uses TRBV19 and TRBJ2-7; TRBD2 might be the D (5 bases). Looked up from germline, CDR1 is LNHDA and CDR2 is SQIVND (reference sequence). The CDR3 has 15 amino acids. The germline V and J ends were trimmed by 3 bases and 7 bases, with 19 bases remaining between them. CDR3 DNA sequence: TGTGCCAGTAGTATGGGGTGGCAGACGCCGGGAGAGCAGTACTTC. Residues: CASSMGWQTPGEQYF.

V and J are TRBV6-5 and TRBJ2-1, with TRBD2 matching over 12 bases. The germline gives CDR1 MNHEY, CDR2 SVGAGI. The CDR3 totals 14 residues. V trimming: 7 bases; J trimming: 5 bases; junction bases outside the gene matches: 3. This CDR3 reads CASKGLAGNNEQFF. The CDR3, as DNA: TGTGCCAGCAAAGGACTAGCGGGAAACAATGAGCAGTTCTTC.

This clone was found a few times. This chain uses TRBV2 with TRBJ1-5; 8 bases fit TRBD1. Unmatched junction bases numbered 4, after V lost 7 bases and J lost 2 bases. This CDR3 spans 14 amino acids. The germline V gene has CDR1 SNHLY and CDR2 FYNNEI. The CDR3 sequence: CASIMDRGNQPQHF. CDR3 in DNA: TGTGCCAGCATCATGGACAGGGGCAATCAGCCCCAGCATTTT.

The rearrangement uses TRBV28 and TRBJ1-4; no reliable D call. Germline V gene lookup returns CDR1 MDHEN and CDR2 SYDVKM. Trimming removed 5 bases at V and 8 bases at J, with 21 bases between. The CDR3 totals 16 residues. The CDR3, as DNA: TGTGCCAGCAGTCCCTTCCCCGGCCCGGAGGAAGAAAAACTGTTTTTT. Translated, it gives CASSPFPGPEEEKLFF. Variable domain in full (rest from reference TRBV28 and TRBJ1-4): DVKVTQSSRYLVKRTGEKVFLECVQDMDHENMFWYRQDPGLGLRLIYFSYDVKMKEKGDIPEGYSVSREKKERFSLILESASTNQTSMYLCASSPFPGPEEEKLFFGSGTQLSVL.

This rearrangement joins TRBV7-2 to TRBJ1-5, with D maybe TRBD1 (5 bases). This CDR3 contains 12 residues. V was trimmed by 7 bases and J by 3 bases, leaving 7 bases between them. Germline CDR1 and CDR2: SGHTA and FQGNSA. The CDR3 protein is CASTGINQPQHF. DNA for the CDR3: TGTGCCAGCACAGGGATCAATCAGCCCCAGCATTTT.

V usage is TRBV7-9 and J usage is TRBJ1-4; D gene unclear. CDR1 and CDR2 (germline): SEHNR, FQNEAQ (reference sequence). The ends were cut back, 1 base at V and 6 bases at J, with 9 bases in the middle. This CDR3 has 14 residues. The CDR3 DNA reads TGTGCCAGCAGCTTAGATGAGGCGGATGAAAAACTGTTTTTT. This translates into CASSLDEADEKLFF.